The rows below give T cell receptor beta chains drawn from one sample of a study of identical twins. TCRdb reanalysed the 5' RACE reads using MiXCR and keeps one entry per CDR3 protein. The data show roughly 720,000 distinct CDR3 sequences, with roughly 20% seen just once and 10% to 15% held by the top ten. The data also belong to a second study, concerning T cells expressing NK-cell markers.

Sequenced: PBMCs. The source is a woman aged 18 to 35 in good health. Both conserved end residues are trimmed from each CDR3.

j_gene	v_gene	CDR3aa
TRBJ1-1	TRBV9	ASSVGGLGTEAF
TRBJ1-6	TRBV6-5	ASSYHPGQGSSPLH
TRBJ1-4	TRBV7-8	ASSLGQGEKLF
TRBJ2-1	TRBV24-1	ATSDPSGRYNEQF
TRBJ1-2	TRBV10-2	ASSESGAPNYGYT
TRBJ2-1	TRBV5-1	ASSLSGAGTYNEQF
TRBJ1-5	TRBV12-3/TRBV12-4	ASTLGQGGQPQH
TRBJ2-5	TRBV4-2	ASSRRFSPSGGTQETQY
TRBJ2-1	TRBV11-2	ASSPGIGLELREQF
TRBJ2-6	TRBV10-3	AISASAQGYFGANVLT
TRBJ2-1	TRBV4-3	ASSQVGAGPSYNEQF
TRBJ2-2	TRBV6-6	ASNYGGTGELF
TRBJ2-3	TRBV7-2	ASSYSGTADTQY
TRBJ2-3	TRBV11-3	ASSALGLAGADTQY